A single sample gave rise to the 18 T cell receptor beta chains below, sequenced in a study of T cell responses to AZD1222 COVID-19 vaccine. Sequenced by immunoSEQ multiplex PCR; TCRdb stores in-frame clones only, minus some. Among fewer than 200,000 clones listed, 94% were seen once. The specimen comprised peripheral blood, sampled 28 days after the second AZD1222 dose. The source of these receptors is an adult who received the AZD1222 COVID-19 vaccine.

Concerning this clone itself: The junction shows a germline mismatch at one end, possibly a read error. Other nucleotide sequences in the sample specify the same CDR3. The chain couples TRBV3-1 (or the pseudogene TRBV3-2) to TRBJ2-1; 8 nucleotides line up with TRBD2. CDR1 is LGHDT and CDR2 is YNNKEL in the germline V gene (reference sequence). This CDR3 has 17 amino acids. CDR3 sequence reads: CASSQGPSGPVPNEQFF. CDR3 nucleotide sequence: TGTGCCAGCAGTCAAGGGCCTAGCGGGCCAGTCCCCAATGAGCAGTTCTTC.

The chain uses TRBV7-2 and TRBJ2-5, with D maybe TRBD1 (5 bases). Germline CDR1 and CDR2: SGHTA and FQGNSA. This CDR3 comprises 15 residues. The ends were cut back, 3 bases at V and 4 bases at J, with 15 bases in the middle. The CDR3 loop is CASSFGLAGIETQYF. CDR3 nucleotide sequence: TGTGCCAGCAGCTTCGGGCTTGCAGGGATAGAGACCCAGTACTTC.

This clone is a singleton in its sample. V usage is TRBV4-3 and J usage is TRBJ1-6; TRBD1 matches 7 bases. The V segment lost 6 bases and the J segment 7 bases; nucleotides outside the gene matches: 9. The CDR3 is 15 amino acids. Germline lookup yields CDR1 LGHNA and CDR2 YSLEER. CDR3 coding DNA: TGCGCCAGCAGACAGTGGGACAGCCCAAATTCACCCCTCCACTTT. Translation: CASRQWDSPNSPLHF.

This chain connects TRBV18 to TRBJ2-2; D uncertain. V lost 2 bases, J lost 8 bases, and 3 bases lay in between. CDR1 is KGHSH and CDR2 is LQKENI in the germline V gene. This CDR3 is 11 amino acids long. This CDR3 reads CASSPSGELFF. For the CDR3, the DNA is TGTGCCAGCTCACCATCGGGGGAGCTGTTTTTT. Using reference TRBV18 and TRBJ2-2 for the parts outside the CDR3, the full variable domain is NAGVMQNPRHLVRRRGQEARLRCSPMKGHSHVYWYRQLPEEGLKFMVYLQKENIIDESGMPKERFSAEFPKEGPSILRIQQVVRGDSAAYFCASSPSGELFFGEGSRLTVL.

The J gene is TRBJ2-7, the V gene TRBV27, with TRBD1 matching over 8 bases. Germline assignment: CDR1 MNHEY and CDR2 SMNVEV (reference sequence). V dropped 2 bases and J dropped 0; count of bases not matched to a gene: 9. CDR3 length: 17 amino acids. CDR3 DNA sequence: TGTGCCAGCAGTTTACGTGGGAGGACAGGGAGCTCCTACGAGCAGTACTTC. Translation gives CASSLRGRTGSSYEQYF.

The CDR3 loop is CASSMRPQDTEAFF. The CDR3 DNA reads as TGTGCCAGTAGTATGCGACCCCAGGACACTGAAGCTTTCTTT. The chain couples TRBV19 to TRBJ1-1; D gene unclear. The CDR3 is 14 residues long. V gave up 3 bases and J gave up 3 bases, with 11 bases separating them. Per germline, CDR1 LNHDA and CDR2 SQIVND (reference sequence).

The chain is built from TRBV10-3 and TRBJ1-1; the match to TRBD1 covers 10 bases. V shed 4 bases and J 1 base; nucleotides not matched to a gene: 6. The CDR3 has 16 residues. In germline, CDR1 is ENHRY, CDR2 SYGVKD. CDR3 in amino acids: CAISAPGTGENTEAFF. The CDR3, as DNA: TGTGCCATCAGTGCCCCCGGGACAGGGGAGAACACTGAAGCTTTCTTT.

This sequence joins TRBV11-2 and TRBJ1-1, with D unclear. The CDR3 consists of 17 residues. Germline loops: CDR1 SGHAT, CDR2 FQNNGV. V lost 0 bases and J lost 4, with 18 bases in between. CDR3 loop: CASSLDLVKDAATEAFF. CDR3 in DNA: TGTGCCAGCAGCTTAGATCTTGTGAAGGACGCCGCCACTGAAGCTTTCTTT.

This sequence joins TRBV9 and TRBJ1-2; no clear D. The CDR3 sequence is 15 residues long. Germline V gene sequence: CDR1 SGDLS, CDR2 YYNGEE. Trimming removed 0 bases from V and 7 bases from J, with 16 bases in between. The CDR3 loop is CASSVDPPSIRGYTF. The CDR3 bases are TGTGCCAGCAGCGTAGACCCCCCCAGTATCCGTGGCTACACCTTC. Complete variable domain (other parts from reference TRBV9 and TRBJ1-2): DSGVTQTPKHLITATGQRVTLRCSPRSGDLSVYWYQQSLDQGLQFLIQYYNGEERAKGNILERFSAQQFPDLHSELNLSSLELGDSALYFCASSVDPPSIRGYTFGSGTRLTVV.

The chain combines TRBV5-1 with TRBJ1-3; TRBD1 is a possible D gene (6 bases). Germline CDR1 SGHRS, CDR2 YFSETQ. The CDR3 length is 17 residues. Trimming stripped 1 base from V and 2 bases from J, with 16 bases between. The CDR3 sequence: CASSLWVTGNPGNTIYF. The CDR3 bases are TGCGCCAGCAGCTTGTGGGTCACAGGGAACCCTGGAAACACCATATATTTT.

This clone was recorded a few times. This chain links TRBV10-1 with TRBJ1-1, with D possibly being TRBD1 (5 bases). The CDR3 consists of 14 residues. CDR1 is WNHNN and CDR2 is SYGVQD in the germline V gene (reference sequence). V lost 3 bases and J 0 bases, leaving 8 bases between the germline ends. DNA of the CDR3: TGCGCCAGCAGTGACGACAGATTGAACACTGAAGCTTTCTTT. Translated, it gives CASSDDRLNTEAFF.

The V gene is TRBV3-1 (or the pseudogene TRBV3-2), the J gene TRBJ2-2; D is possibly TRBD2 (6 bases). V was clipped by 3 bases and J by 0 bases, with 11 bases between them. Germline lookup yields CDR1 LGHDT and CDR2 YNNKEL (reference sequence). This CDR3 region has 16 residues. CDR3: CASSHNTGANTGELFF. CDR3 sequence (DNA): TGTGCCAGCAGCCATAACACGGGGGCGAACACCGGGGAGCTGTTTTTT.

The chain couples TRBV11-2 to TRBJ1-1, with D perhaps matching TRBD1 (5 bases). CDR1 is SGHAT and CDR2 is FQNNGV in the germline V gene. Trimming shortened V by 1 base and J by 6 bases, and 24 bases separated the two germline ends. This CDR3 has 18 residues. CDR3 sequence reads: CASSLVKGRWGGTSEAFF. For the CDR3, the DNA is TGTGCCAGCAGCTTAGTAAAGGGGAGGTGGGGTGGTACATCTGAAGCTTTCTTT.

The chain carries TRBV3-1 (or the pseudogene TRBV3-2) and TRBJ2-3; D gene unclear. Trimming took off 4 bases at V and 5 bases at J, with 19 bases between the two ends. Per the germline V gene, CDR1 is LGHDT and CDR2 is YNNKEL (reference sequence). The CDR3 is made up of 16 amino acids. CDR3 region: CASSPRPPRSGDTQYF. In DNA form, the CDR3 reads TGTGCCAGCAGCCCGAGGCCTCCTAGGTCGGGAGATACGCAGTATTTT.

This sequence joins TRBV9 and TRBJ1-4; 7 bases line up with TRBD1. Germline CDR1 reads SGDLS; CDR2 reads YYNGEE. The CDR3 is made up of 16 amino acids. Trimming cost V 4 bases and J 0 bases; bases outside gene matches: 6. CDR3 bases: TGTGCCAGCAGCCAATGGGGACAGCCAACTAATGAAAAACTGTTTTTT. Translated, it gives CASSQWGQPTNEKLFF.

This clone has a single count. This chain links TRBV28 with TRBJ1-1, with D uncertain. Per the germline V gene, CDR1 is MDHEN and CDR2 is SYDVKM. This CDR3 has 12 residues. V gave up 2 bases and J gave up 11 bases, with 12 bases separating them. CDR3 nucleotide sequence: TGTGCCAGCAGTTTACTTCCCGGACGGGCTTTCTTT. Translated, it gives CASSLLPGRAFF.

This clone was recorded once. The V call is TRBV9, the J call TRBJ1-1, with D perhaps matching TRBD1 (5 bases). The V end lost 0 bases, the J end lost 4 bases, and 10 bases lay between the germline ends. The CDR3 runs 14 residues. Germline lookup yields CDR1 SGDLS and CDR2 YYNGEE. The CDR3 here is CASSVDPRVTEAFF. CDR3 in DNA: TGTGCCAGCAGCGTAGACCCCAGGGTCACTGAAGCTTTCTTT.

The chain uses TRBV5-1 and TRBJ2-7, with a weak D call TRBD1 (5 bases). Trimming shortened V by 4 bases and J by 5 bases, and 16 bases separated the two germline ends. The CDR3 totals 14 residues. In germline, CDR1 is SGHRS, CDR2 YFSETQ. The CDR3 spells CASSREWGSNEQYF. Written as DNA, the CDR3 is TGCGCCAGCAGCCGAGAGTGGGGCTCAAACGAGCAGTACTTC.